This T cell receptor (beta chain) came from a study of blood T cell repertoires in COVID-19. The authors' processing: Using reference gene primer amplification, nucleated cell counts were estimated. TCRdb's table, derived via immunoSEQ multiplex PCR, lists solely in-frame clones and lacks some. V and J calls and clone size follow that table, whereas D and trimming were derived from the DNA. The sample includes hundreds of thousands of clones, about 83% seen only once; the top ten take around 4.6%. Across about two dozen US areas, participants ranged in age from 18 to 89 years. CDR1 MNHEY and CDR2 SMNVEV come from the germline V gene (reference sequence). This CDR3 contains 14 residues. With 6 bases clipped from V and 3 bases from J, the junction kept 5 bases outside the gene matches.

J is TRBJ2-1 and V is TRBV27; 7 nucleotides line up with TRBD2. This TCR was recovered from a woman aged 50 to 60 who had been exposed to COVID-19. Specimen: PBMCs or T cells enriched from blood (not recorded which). The CDR3 is CASRGGGFYNEQFF. The CDR3 DNA is TGTGCCAGCAGGGGCGGGGGTTTCTACAATGAGCAGTTCTTC.